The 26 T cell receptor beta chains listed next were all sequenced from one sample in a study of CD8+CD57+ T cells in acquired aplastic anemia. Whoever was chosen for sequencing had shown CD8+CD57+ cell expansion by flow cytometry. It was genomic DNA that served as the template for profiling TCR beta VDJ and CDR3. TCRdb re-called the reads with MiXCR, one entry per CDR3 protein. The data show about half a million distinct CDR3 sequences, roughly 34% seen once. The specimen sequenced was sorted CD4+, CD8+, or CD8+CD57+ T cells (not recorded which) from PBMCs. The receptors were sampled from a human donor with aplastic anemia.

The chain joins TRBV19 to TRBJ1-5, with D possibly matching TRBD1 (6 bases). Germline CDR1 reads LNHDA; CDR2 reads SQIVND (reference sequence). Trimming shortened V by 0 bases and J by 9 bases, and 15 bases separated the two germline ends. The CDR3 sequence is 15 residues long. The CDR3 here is CASSIDQAGARPQHF. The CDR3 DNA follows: TGTGCCAGTAGTATAGATCAAGCAGGGGCTCGGCCCCAGCATTTT.

The chain's CDR3 is CAWSPGTRGTEAFF. The CDR3 region has the DNA TGTGCCTGGAGCCCCGGGACCAGGGGCACTGAAGCTTTCTTT. The V call is TRBV5-6, the J call TRBJ1-1, with D perhaps matching TRBD1 (6 bases). Germline V lookup: CDR1 SGHDT, CDR2 YYEEEE. V was shortened by 10 bases and J by 4 bases, with 20 bases between the two germline ends. The length of the CDR3 is 14 residues.

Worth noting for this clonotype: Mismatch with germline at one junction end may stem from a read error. Here the CDR3 DNA reads TGTGCCGGCGGGGACAGGGGATATCAGCCCCAGCGTTTT. Protein sequence: CAGGDRGYQPQRF. This rearrangement joins TRBV2 to TRBJ1-5; 10 bases align to TRBD1. Germline-derived CDR1 and CDR2 are SNHLY and FYNNEI. The CDR3 extends over 13 amino acids.

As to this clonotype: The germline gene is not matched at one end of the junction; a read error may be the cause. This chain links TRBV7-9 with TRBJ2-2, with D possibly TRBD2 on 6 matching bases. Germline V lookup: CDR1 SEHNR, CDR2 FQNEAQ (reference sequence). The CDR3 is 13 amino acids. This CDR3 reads CASSGVGTGGLFF. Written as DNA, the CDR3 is TGTGCCAGCAGCGGGGTTGGCACCGGGGGGCTGTTTTTT.

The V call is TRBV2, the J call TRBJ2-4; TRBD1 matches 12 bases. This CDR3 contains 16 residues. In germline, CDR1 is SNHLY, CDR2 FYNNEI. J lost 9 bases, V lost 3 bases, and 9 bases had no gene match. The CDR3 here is CASSDPGTGGAGIQYF. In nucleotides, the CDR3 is TGTGCCAGCAGTGACCCCGGGACAGGGGGCGCGGGCATTCAGTACTTC.

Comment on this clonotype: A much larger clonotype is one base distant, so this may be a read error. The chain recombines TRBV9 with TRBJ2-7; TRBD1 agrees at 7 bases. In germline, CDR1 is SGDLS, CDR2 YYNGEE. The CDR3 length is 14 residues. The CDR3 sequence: CASRKGQSPYEQYF. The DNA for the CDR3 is TGCGCCAGCAGAAAGGGACAGTCTCCCTACGAGCAGTACTTC.

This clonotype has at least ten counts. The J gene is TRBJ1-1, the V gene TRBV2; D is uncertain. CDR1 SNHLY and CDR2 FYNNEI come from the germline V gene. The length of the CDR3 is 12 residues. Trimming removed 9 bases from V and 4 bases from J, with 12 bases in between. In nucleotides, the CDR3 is TGTGCCAGAACGACCCTTCCCACTGAAGCTTTCTTT. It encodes CARTTLPTEAFF.

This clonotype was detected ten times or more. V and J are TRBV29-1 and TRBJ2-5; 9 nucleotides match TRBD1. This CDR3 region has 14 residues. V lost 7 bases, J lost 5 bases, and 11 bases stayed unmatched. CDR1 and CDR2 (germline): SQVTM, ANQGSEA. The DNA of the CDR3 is TGCAGCGCCCGTCCGGGACAGGGAGCGGAGACCCAGTACTTC. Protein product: CSARPGQGAETQYF.

The CDR3 DNA reads TGCAGTGCTAGTGAGAGGGGGAAGGGGGCAGATACGCAGTATTTT. This codes for CSASERGKGADTQYF. The gene calls are TRBV20-1 and TRBJ2-3; possible D gene TRBD1, 6 bases. Germline CDR1 and CDR2: DFQATT and SNEGSKA (reference sequence). V gave up 3 bases and J gave up 4 bases, with 17 bases separating them. The CDR3 has 15 residues.

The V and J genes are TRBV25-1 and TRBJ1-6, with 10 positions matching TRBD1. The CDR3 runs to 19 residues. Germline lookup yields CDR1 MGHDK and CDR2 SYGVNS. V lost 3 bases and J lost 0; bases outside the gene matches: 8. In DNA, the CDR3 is TGTGCCAGCAGTGAGTTAGGGGGACAGGGGTACTCCTATAATTCACCCCTCCACTTT. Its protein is CASSELGGQGYSYNSPLHF. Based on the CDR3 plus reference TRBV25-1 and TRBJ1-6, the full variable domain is EADIYQTPRYLVIGTGKKITLECSQTMGHDKMYWYQQDPGMELHLIHYSYGVNSTEKGDLSSESTVSRIRTEHFPLTLESARPSHTSQYLCASSELGGQGYSYNSPLHFGNGTRLTVT.

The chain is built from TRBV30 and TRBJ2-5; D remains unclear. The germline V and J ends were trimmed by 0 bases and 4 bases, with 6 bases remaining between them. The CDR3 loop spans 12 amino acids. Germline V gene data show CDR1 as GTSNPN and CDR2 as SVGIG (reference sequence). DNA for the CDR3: TGTGCCTGGAGTGTACAGCCAGAGACCCAGTACTTC. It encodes CAWSVQPETQYF.

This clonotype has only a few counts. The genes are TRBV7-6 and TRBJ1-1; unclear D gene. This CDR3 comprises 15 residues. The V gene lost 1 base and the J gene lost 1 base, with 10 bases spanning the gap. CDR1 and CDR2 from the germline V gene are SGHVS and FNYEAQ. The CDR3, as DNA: TGTGCCAGCAGCTTAGGATCGGGCGGGAACACTGAAGCTTTCTTT. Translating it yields CASSLGSGGNTEAFF.

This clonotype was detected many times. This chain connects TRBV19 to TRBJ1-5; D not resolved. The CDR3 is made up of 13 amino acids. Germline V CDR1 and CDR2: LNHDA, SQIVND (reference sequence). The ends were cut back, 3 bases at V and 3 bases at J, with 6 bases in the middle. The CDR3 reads CASSISINQPQHF. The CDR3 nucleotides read TGTGCCAGTAGTATTAGTATCAATCAGCCCCAGCATTTT.

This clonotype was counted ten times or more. In nucleotides, the CDR3 is TGTGCCATCAGTGAAAAGGGGCAGTTCAATCAGCCCCAGCATTTT. Translated, it gives CAISEKGQFNQPQHF. V usage is TRBV10-3 and J usage is TRBJ1-5, with TRBD1 as a possible D gene (5 bases). Trimming removed 3 bases at V and 3 bases at J, with 12 bases between. Per the germline V gene, CDR1 is ENHRY and CDR2 is SYGVKD. The CDR3 has 15 amino acids.

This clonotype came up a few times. The CDR3 sequence: CASSLDEGTPYEQYF. The CDR3 bases are TGCGCCAGCAGCTTGGACGAGGGGACACCCTACGAGCAGTACTTC. The gene calls are TRBV5-1 and TRBJ2-7; TRBD1 is a possible D gene (6 bases). The CDR3 consists of 15 residues. Germline V lookup: CDR1 SGHRS, CDR2 YFSETQ. Trimming pared 0 bases from V and 2 bases from J, leaving 12 bases between.

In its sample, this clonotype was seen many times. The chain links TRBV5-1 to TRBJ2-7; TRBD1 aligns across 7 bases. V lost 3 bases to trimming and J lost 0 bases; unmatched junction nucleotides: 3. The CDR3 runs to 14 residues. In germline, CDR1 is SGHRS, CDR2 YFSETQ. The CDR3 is CASSSGQDSYEQYF. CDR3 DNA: TGCGCCAGCAGCTCTGGACAGGACTCCTACGAGCAGTACTTC. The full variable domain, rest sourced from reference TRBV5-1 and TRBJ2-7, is KAGVTQTPRYLIKTRGQQVTLSCSPISGHRSVSWYQQTPGQGLQFLFEYFSETQRNKGNFPGRFSGRQFSNSRSEMNVSTLELGDSALYLCASSSGQDSYEQYFGPGTRLTVT.

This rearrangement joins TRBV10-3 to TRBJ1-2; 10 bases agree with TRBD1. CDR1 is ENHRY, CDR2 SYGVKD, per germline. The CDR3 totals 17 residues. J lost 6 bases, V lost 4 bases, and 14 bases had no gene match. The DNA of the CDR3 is TGTGCCATCAGTGCGACGACAGGGGGCGCAGCATCGGATGGCTACACCTTC. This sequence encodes CAISATTGGAASDGYTF.

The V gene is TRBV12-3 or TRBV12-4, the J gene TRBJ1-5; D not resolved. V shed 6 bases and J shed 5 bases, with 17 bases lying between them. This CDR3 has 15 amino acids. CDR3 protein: CASSQDPGGYQPQHF. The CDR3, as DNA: TGTGCCAGCAGCCAGGACCCCGGAGGTTATCAGCCCCAGCATTTT.

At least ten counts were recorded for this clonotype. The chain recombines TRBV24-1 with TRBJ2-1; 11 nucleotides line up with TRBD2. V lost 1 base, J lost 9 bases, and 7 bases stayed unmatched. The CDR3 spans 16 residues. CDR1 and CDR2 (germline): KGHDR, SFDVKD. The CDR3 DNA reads TGTGCCACCAGTGATTTCACTAGCGGGAGTTGGGGTGAGCAGTTCTTC. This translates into CATSDFTSGSWGEQFF.

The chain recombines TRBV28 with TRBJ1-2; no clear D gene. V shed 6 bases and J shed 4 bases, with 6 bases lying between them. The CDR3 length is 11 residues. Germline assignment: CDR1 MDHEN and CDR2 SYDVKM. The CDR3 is CASSTSYGYTF. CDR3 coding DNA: TGTGCCAGCAGCACCTCCTATGGCTACACCTTC.

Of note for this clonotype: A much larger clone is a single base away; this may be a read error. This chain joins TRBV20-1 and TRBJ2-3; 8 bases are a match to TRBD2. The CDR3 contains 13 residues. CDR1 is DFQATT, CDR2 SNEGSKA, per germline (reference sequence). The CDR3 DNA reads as TGCAGTGGGGAGAGGACTAGCACAGATGCGCAGTATTTT. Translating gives CSGERTSTDAQYF.

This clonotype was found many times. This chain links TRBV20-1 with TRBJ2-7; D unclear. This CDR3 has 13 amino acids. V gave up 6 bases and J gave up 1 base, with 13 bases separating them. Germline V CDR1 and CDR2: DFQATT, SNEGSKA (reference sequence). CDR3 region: CSANGYGSYEQYF. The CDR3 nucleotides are TGCAGTGCGAATGGGTACGGTTCCTACGAGCAGTACTTC.

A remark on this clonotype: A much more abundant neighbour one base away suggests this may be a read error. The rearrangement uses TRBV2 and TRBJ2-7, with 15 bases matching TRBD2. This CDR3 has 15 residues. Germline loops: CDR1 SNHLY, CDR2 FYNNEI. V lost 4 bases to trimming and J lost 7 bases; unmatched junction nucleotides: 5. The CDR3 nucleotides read TGTGCCAGCAGTGGGGGACTAGCGGGAGGAGTTGAGCAGTACTTC. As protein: CASSGGLAGGVEQYF.

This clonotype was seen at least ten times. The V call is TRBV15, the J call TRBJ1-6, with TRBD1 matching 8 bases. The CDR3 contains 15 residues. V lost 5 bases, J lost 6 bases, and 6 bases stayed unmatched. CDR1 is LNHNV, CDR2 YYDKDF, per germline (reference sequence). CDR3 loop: CATSRQGSGNSPLHF. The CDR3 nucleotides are TGTGCCACCAGCCGACAGGGGTCCGGTAATTCACCCCTCCACTTT.

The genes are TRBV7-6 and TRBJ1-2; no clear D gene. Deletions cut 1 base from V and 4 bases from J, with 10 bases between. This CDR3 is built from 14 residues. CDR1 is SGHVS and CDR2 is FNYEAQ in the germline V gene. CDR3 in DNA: TGTGCCAGCAGCTTAGGGCAGTCATCCTATGGCTACACCTTC. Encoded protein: CASSLGQSSYGYTF.

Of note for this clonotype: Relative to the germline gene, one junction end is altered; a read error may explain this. The CDR3 sequence: CASSPPETQPYEQCF. CDR3 sequence (DNA): TGTGCCAGCAGTCCACCCGAGACACAGCCCTACGAGCAGTGCTTC. J is TRBJ2-7 and V is TRBV2; D gene ambiguous. CDR1 and CDR2 (germline): SNHLY, FYNNEI. The CDR3 totals 15 residues.